The 8 T cell receptor beta chains below all came from one sample that was sequenced in a study of cytomegalovirus exposure and HLA in healthy donors. 60 Vbeta and 13 Jbeta primers were used in PCR. Repertoires were generated with immunoSEQ multiplex PCR, while TCRdb's copy carries only in-frame clones and drops some. The data show approximately 130,000 clones, approximately 78% seen once. Sequencing used PBMCs. The origin of the receptors is a woman aged 45-59 years in good health and CMV-seropositive.

The chain is built from TRBV5-1 and TRBJ1-1, with 9 positions matching TRBD1. The J segment lost 0 bases and the V segment lost 1 base, leaving 7 bases of the junction unmatched. CDR3 length: 17 amino acids. Germline V gene sequence: CDR1 SGHRS, CDR2 YFSETQ. The chain's CDR3 is CASSLRTGVAMNTEAFF. The CDR3 nucleotides are TGCGCCAGCAGCTTGAGGACAGGGGTGGCTATGAACACTGAAGCTTTCTTT.

The table lists this clone with a few counts. The chain couples TRBV7-6 to TRBJ2-7; 7 bases line up with TRBD2. The CDR3 sequence is 15 residues long. Germline V gene lookup returns CDR1 SGHVS and CDR2 FNYEAQ. V lost 5 bases, J lost 3 bases, and 10 bases stayed unmatched. The CDR3 nucleotides are TGTGCCAGCAGCGGACTCGTCGGGAGGAACTACGAGCAGTACTTC. This translates into CASSGLVGRNYEQYF.

V usage is TRBV27 and J usage is TRBJ2-7, with 13 bases aligning to TRBD2. The J segment lost 2 bases and the V segment lost 3 bases, leaving 19 bases of the junction unmatched. Germline assignment: CDR1 MNHEY and CDR2 SMNVEV (reference sequence). This CDR3 is built from 21 residues. CDR3 protein: CASSFRLSSGLAGNRAYEQYF. The CDR3 DNA sequence: TGTGCCAGCAGTTTTCGTCTTAGTTCGGGACTAGCGGGAAATCGGGCCTACGAGCAGTACTTC.

This CDR3 reads CASSQELGGGLYQETQYF. The CDR3 coding sequence is TGCGCCAGCAGCCAAGAGTTAGGAGGGGGCTTGTACCAAGAGACCCAGTACTTC. The V and J genes are TRBV4-1 and TRBJ2-5; a possible D gene is TRBD1 (7 bases). Germline V gene lookup returns CDR1 MGHRA and CDR2 YSYEKL. The V end was cut by 0 bases, the J end by 0 bases, with 17 bases between. The CDR3 consists of 18 residues.

V is TRBV7-9 and J is TRBJ2-5; 11 bases line up with TRBD1. The J call may not be correct, given that the DNA end is closer to TRBJ2-7. The CDR3 is 18 amino acids. Germline V gene sequence: CDR1 SEHNR, CDR2 FQNEAQ (reference sequence). The CDR3 loop reads CASSQRTGGGLSSYEQYF. CDR3 coding DNA: TGTGCCAGCAGTCAGCGGACAGGGGGCGGTCTTAGCTCCTACGAGCAGTACTTC.

A few counts support this clone. V gene TRBV7-2 combines with J gene TRBJ1-1; possibly TRBD1 for D (5 bases). The length of the CDR3 is 16 residues. V was pared by 2 bases and J by 0 bases, with 13 bases between. Germline V gene data show CDR1 as SGHTA and CDR2 as FQGNSA. As DNA, the CDR3 is TGTGCCAGCAGCTTATCTCACAGGAGCATGAACACTGAAGCTTTCTTT. This translates into CASSLSHRSMNTEAFF.

This clone was seen once. The chain carries TRBV7-9 and TRBJ1-2; 8 bases are a match to TRBD1. CDR1 and CDR2 from the germline V gene are SEHNR and FQNEAQ (reference sequence). The V gene end was trimmed by 5 bases and the J gene end by 4 bases; junction bases not matched to a gene: 3. The CDR3 is 13 amino acids. CDR3 amino acids: CASSQQGGYGYTF. The CDR3 region has the DNA TGTGCCAGCAGCCAACAGGGGGGCTATGGCTACACCTTC.

The V call is TRBV27, the J call TRBJ2-5; 8 bases match TRBD1. With the DNA end fitting TRBJ2-7 better, the J assignment may be wrong. CDR3 length equals 14 residues. Germline V gene data show CDR1 as MNHEY and CDR2 as SMNVEV (reference sequence). The CDR3 is CASSSPGTGYEQYF. The DNA for the CDR3 is TGTGCCAGCAGTTCTCCCGGGACAGGCTACGAGCAGTACTTC.